The present TCR beta chain was sequenced within a study of cytotoxic CD8 clonotypes in ibrutinib-treated CLL. Study as a whole: There were around twelve relapsed/refractory patients and roughly 15 treatment-naive patients, and under 18 were IGHV unmutated. Samples averaged roughly 280,000 productive templates and more than 85,000 productive rearrangements. Broader study findings: Stable or contracted on treatment, public clonotypes were also uncommon.

The CDR3 consists of 15 residues. Germline lookup yields CDR1 SGHVS and CDR2 FQNEAQ. Deletions cut 2 bases from V and 0 bases from J, with 10 bases between. With respect to this clone: Its specificity is unknown.

Data came from immunoSEQ multiplex PCR; TCRdb stores just in-frame clones and leaves some out. Among a few hundred thousand clones listed, 80% were seen once. The source was PBMCs, collected before ibrutinib treatment. This rearrangement joins TRBV7-8 to TRBJ1-1; D is unclear. This sequence originates from a human donor with chronic lymphocytic leukemia. The CDR3 here is CASSLSPGMNTEAFF. The CDR3 DNA follows: TGTGCCAGCAGCTTAAGCCCAGGCATGAACACTGAAGCTTTCTTT.